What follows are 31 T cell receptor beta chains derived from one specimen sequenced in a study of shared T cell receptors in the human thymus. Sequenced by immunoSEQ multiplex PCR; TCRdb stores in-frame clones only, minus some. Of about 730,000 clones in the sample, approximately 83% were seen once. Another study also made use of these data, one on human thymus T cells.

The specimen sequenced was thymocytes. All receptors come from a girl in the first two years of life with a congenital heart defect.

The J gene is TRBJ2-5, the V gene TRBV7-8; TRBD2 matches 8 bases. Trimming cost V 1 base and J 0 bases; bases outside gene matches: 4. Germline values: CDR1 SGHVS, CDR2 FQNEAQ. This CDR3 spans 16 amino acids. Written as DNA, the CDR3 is TGTGCCAGCAGCTTAGGATCGGGGGGGAACCAAGAGACCCAGTACTTC. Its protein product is CASSLGSGGNQETQYF.

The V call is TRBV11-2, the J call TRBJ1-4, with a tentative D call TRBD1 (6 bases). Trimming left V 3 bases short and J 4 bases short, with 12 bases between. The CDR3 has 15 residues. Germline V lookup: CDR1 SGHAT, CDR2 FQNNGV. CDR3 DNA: TGTGCCAGCAGCTTTGTCCAGGGGATTAATGAAAAACTGTTTTTT. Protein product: CASSFVQGINEKLFF. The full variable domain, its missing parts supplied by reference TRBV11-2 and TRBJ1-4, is EAGVAQSPRYKIIEKRQSVAFWCNPISGHATLYWYQQILGQGPKLLIQFQNNGVVDDSQLPKDRFSAERLKGVDSTLKIQPAKLEDSAVYLCASSFVQGINEKLFFGSGTQLSVL.

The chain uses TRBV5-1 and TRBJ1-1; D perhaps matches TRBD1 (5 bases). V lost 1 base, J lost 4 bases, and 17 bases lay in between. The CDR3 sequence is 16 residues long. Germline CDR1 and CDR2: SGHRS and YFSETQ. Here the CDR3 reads CASSLMGEGKFTEAFF. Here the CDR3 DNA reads TGCGCCAGCAGCTTGATGGGGGAGGGTAAATTCACTGAAGCTTTCTTT.

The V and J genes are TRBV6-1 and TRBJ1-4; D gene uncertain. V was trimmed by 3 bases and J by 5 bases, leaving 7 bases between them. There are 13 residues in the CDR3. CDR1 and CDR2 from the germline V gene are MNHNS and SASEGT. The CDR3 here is CASSDRKNEKLFF. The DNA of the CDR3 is TGTGCCAGCAGTGACAGGAAAAATGAAAAACTGTTTTTT.

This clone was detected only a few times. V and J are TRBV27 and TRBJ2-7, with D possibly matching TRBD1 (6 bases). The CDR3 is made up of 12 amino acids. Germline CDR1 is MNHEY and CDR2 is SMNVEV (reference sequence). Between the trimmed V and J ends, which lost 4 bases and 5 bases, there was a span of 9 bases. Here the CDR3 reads CASSSRGNEQYF. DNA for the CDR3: TGTGCCAGCAGTTCCAGGGGTAACGAGCAGTACTTC.

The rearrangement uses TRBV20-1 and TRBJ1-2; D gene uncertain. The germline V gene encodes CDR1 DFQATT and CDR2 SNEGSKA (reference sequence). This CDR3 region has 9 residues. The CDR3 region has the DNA TGCCGTCTGAGGGCTGGCTACACCTTC. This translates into CRLRAGYTF.

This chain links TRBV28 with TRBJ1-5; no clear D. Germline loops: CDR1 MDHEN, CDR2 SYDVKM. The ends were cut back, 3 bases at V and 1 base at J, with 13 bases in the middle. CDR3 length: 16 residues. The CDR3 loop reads CASSFRGLKSNQPQHF. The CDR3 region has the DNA TGTGCCAGCAGTTTTAGAGGGTTGAAGAGCAATCAGCCCCAGCATTTT. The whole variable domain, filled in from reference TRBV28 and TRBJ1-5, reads DVKVTQSSRYLVKRTGEKVFLECVQDMDHENMFWYRQDPGLGLRLIYFSYDVKMKEKGDIPEGYSVSREKKERFSLILESASTNQTSMYLCASSFRGLKSNQPQHFGDGTRLSIL.

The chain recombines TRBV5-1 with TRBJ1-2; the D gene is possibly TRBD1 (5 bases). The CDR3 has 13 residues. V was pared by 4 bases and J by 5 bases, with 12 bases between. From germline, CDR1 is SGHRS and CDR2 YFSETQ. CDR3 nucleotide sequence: TGCGCCAGCAGCAAATTCCGACAGTATGGCTACACCTTC. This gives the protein CASSKFRQYGYTF.

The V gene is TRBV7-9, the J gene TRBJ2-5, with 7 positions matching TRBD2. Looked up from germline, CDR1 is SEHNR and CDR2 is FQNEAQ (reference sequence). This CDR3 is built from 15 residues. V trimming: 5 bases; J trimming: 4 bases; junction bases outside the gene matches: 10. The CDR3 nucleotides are TGTGCCAGCAGCCTACGCACTGGCGGGGGAGAGACCCAGTACTTC. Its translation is CASSLRTGGGETQYF.

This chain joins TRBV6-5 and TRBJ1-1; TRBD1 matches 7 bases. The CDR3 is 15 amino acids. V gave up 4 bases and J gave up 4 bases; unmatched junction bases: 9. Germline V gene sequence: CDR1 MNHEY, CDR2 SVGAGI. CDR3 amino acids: CASSSQGTEGTEAFF. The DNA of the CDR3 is TGTGCCAGCAGTTCACAGGGGACCGAGGGCACTGAAGCTTTCTTT.

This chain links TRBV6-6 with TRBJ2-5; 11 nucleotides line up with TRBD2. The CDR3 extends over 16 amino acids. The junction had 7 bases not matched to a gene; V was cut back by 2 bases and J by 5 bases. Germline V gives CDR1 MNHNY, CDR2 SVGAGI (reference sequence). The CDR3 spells CASSYGTSGGRETQYF. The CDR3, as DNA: TGTGCCAGCAGTTACGGGACTAGCGGAGGTCGGGAGACCCAGTACTTC.

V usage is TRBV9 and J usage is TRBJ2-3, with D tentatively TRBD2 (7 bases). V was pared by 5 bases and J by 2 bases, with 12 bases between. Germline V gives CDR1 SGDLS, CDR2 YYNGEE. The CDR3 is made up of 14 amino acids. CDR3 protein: CASRGGRYTDTQYF. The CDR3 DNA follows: TGTGCCAGCAGGGGGGGGCGCTACACAGATACGCAGTATTTT.

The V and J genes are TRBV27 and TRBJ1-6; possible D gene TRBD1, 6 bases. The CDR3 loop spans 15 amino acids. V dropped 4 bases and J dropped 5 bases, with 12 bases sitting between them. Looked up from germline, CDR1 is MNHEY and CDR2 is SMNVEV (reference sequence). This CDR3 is CASSSRGFDNSPLHF. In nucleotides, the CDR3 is TGTGCCAGCAGTTCCAGGGGTTTCGATAATTCACCCCTCCACTTT.

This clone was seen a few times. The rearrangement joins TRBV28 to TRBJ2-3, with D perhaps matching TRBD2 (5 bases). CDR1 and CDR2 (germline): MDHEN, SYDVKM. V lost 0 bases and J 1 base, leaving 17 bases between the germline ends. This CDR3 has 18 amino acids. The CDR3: CASSLCPRDRSGTDTQYF. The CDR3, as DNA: TGTGCCAGCAGTTTATGCCCCCGGGATAGATCGGGCACAGATACGCAGTATTTT.

The CDR3 coding sequence is TGTGCCAGCAGCGCACGACGGGGGGTCGGCTACAATGAGCAGTTCTTC. Translated: CASSARRGVGYNEQFF. The genes are TRBV7-9 and TRBJ2-1; 7 positions match TRBD2. The CDR3 extends over 16 amino acids. After removal of 5 bases from V and 3 bases from J, the junction contained 10 bases not matched to a gene. Germline V lookup: CDR1 SEHNR, CDR2 FQNEAQ (reference sequence).

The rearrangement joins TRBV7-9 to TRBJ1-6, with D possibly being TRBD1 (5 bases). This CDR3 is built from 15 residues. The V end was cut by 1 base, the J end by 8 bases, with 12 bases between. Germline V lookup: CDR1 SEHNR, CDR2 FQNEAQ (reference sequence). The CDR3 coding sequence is TGTGCCAGCAGCTTAGTAGGTAGGGGCGATTCACCCCTCCACTTT. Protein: CASSLVGRGDSPLHF.

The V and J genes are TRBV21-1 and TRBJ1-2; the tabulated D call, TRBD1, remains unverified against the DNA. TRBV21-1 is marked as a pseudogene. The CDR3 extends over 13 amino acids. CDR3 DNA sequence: TGTGCCAGCAGGAACAGGGGGCTTGGTGGCTACACCTTC. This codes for CASRNRGLGGYTF.

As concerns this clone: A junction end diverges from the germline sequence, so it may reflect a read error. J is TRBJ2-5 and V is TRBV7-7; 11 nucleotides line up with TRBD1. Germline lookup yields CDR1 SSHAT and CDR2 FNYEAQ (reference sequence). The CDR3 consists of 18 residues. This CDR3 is CASSPEILGQGVEETQYF. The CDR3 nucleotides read TGTGCTAGCAGCCCAGAAATTTTGGGACAGGGGGTAGAAGAGACCCAGTACTTC.

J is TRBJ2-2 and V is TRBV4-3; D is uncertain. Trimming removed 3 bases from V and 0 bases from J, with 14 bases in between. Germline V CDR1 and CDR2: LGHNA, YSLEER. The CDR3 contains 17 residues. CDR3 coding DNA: TGCGCCAGCAGCCAGGGCAGGTTCCCTCCGAACACCGGGGAGCTGTTTTTT. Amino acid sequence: CASSQGRFPPNTGELFF.

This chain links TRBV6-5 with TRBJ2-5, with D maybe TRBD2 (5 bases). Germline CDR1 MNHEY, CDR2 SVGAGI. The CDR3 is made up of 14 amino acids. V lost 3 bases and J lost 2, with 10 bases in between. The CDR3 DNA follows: TGTGCCAGCAGTTATTCGGGATTTCAAGAGACCCAGTACTTC. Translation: CASSYSGFQETQYF.

DNA for the CDR3: TGCGCCAGCAGCTTTTGGGCGGGGAACTACAATGAGCAGTTCTTC. The encoded protein is CASSFWAGNYNEQFF. This chain joins TRBV5-1 and TRBJ2-1, with D possibly TRBD2 on 6 matching bases. V was clipped by 2 bases and J by 3 bases, with 12 bases between them. From germline, CDR1 is SGHRS and CDR2 YFSETQ. This CDR3 contains 15 residues. Variable domain in full (rest from reference TRBV5-1 and TRBJ2-1): KAGVTQTPRYLIKTRGQQVTLSCSPISGHRSVSWYQQTPGQGLQFLFEYFSETQRNKGNFPGRFSGRQFSNSRSEMNVSTLELGDSALYLCASSFWAGNYNEQFFGPGTRLTVL.

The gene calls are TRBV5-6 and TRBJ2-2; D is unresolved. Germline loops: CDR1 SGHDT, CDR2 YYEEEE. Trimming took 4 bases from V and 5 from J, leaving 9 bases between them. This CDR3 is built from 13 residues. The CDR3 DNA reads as TGTGCCAGCAGCCGTCAGAAGACCGGGGAGCTGTTTTTT. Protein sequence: CASSRQKTGELFF. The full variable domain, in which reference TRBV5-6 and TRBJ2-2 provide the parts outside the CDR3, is DAGVTQSPTHLIKTRGQQVTLRCSPKSGHDTVSWYQQALGQGPQFIFQYYEEEERQRGNFPDRFSGHQFPNYSSELNVNALLLGDSALYLCASSRQKTGELFFGEGSRLTVL.

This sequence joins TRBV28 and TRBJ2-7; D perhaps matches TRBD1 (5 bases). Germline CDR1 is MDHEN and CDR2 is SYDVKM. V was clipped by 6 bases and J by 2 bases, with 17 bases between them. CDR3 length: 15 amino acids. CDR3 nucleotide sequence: TGTGCCAGCAGGGAGAGCAGGTGGGGCCCCTACGAGCAGTACTTC. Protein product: CASRESRWGPYEQYF.

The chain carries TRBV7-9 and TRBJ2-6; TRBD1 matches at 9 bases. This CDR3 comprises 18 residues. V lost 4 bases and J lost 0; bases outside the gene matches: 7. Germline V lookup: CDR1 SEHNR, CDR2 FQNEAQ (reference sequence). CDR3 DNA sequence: TGTGCCAGCAGCTACCTCCCGGGACAGGGCTCTGGGGCCAACGTCCTGACTTTC. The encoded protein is CASSYLPGQGSGANVLTF. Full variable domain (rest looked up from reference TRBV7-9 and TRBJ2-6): DTGVSQNPRHKITKRGQNVTFRCDPISEHNRLYWYRQTLGQGPEFLTYFQNEAQLEKSRLLSDRFSAERPKGSFSTLEIQRTEQGDSAMYLCASSYLPGQGSGANVLTFGAGSRLTVL.

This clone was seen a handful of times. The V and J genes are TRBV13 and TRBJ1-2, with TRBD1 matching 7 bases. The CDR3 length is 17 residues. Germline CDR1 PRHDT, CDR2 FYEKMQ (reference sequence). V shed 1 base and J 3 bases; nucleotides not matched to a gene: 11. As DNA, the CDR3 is TGTGCCAGCAGCTTAGTTCTGACAGGGCGGCGGGACTATGGCTACACCTTC. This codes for CASSLVLTGRRDYGYTF.

The DNA of the CDR3 is TGTGCCAGCAGTTTTCATCACAGGGTCTTGAGCACTGAAGCTTTCTTT. Protein sequence: CASSFHHRVLSTEAFF. The V gene is TRBV7-8, the J gene TRBJ1-1, with a tentative D call TRBD1 (6 bases). The V gene's germline CDR1 is SGHVS and CDR2 FQNEAQ. The CDR3 consists of 16 residues. Trimming left V 6 bases short and J 4 bases short, with 21 bases between. The full variable domain, in which reference TRBV7-8 and TRBJ1-1 provide the parts outside the CDR3, is GAGVSQSPRYKVAKRGQDVALRCDPISGHVSLFWYQQALGQGPEFLTYFQNEAQLDKSGLPSDRFFAERPEGSVSTLKIQRTQQEDSAVYLCASSFHHRVLSTEAFFGQGTRLTVV.

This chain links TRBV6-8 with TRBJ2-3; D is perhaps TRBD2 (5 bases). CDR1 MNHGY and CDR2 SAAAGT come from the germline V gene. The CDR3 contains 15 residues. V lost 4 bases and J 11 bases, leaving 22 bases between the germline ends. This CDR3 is CASSWDRGSPRVQYF. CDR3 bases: TGTGCCAGCAGTTGGGATCGGGGATCCCCCCGGGTGCAGTATTTT.

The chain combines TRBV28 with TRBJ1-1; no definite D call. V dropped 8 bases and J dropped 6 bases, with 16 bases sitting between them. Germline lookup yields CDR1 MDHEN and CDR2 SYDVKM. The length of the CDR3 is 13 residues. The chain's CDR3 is CASGGYSRAEAFF. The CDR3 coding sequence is TGTGCCAGCGGAGGATACAGCCGTGCTGAAGCTTTCTTT. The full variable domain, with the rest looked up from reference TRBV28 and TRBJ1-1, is DVKVTQSSRYLVKRTGEKVFLECVQDMDHENMFWYRQDPGLGLRLIYFSYDVKMKEKGDIPEGYSVSREKKERFSLILESASTNQTSMYLCASGGYSRAEAFFGQGTRLTVV.

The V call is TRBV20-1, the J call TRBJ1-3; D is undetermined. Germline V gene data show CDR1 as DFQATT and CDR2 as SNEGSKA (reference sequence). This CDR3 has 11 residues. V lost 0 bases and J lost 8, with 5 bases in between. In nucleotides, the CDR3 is TGCAGTGCTAGAGAGGAGGACACCATATATTTT. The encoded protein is CSAREEDTIYF.

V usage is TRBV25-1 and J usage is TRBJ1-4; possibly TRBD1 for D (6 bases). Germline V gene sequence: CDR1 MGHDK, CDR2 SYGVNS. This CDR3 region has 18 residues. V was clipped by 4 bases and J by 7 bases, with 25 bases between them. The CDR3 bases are TGTGCCAGCAGTGGCCCCCCCCTCGGGGGAGGGGGGATTGAAAAACTGTTTTTT. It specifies CASSGPPLGGGGIEKLFF.

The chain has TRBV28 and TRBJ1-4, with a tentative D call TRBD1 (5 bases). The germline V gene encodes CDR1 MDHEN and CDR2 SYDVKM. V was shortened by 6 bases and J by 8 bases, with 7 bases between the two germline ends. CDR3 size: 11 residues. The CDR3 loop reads CASRGGEKLFF. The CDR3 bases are TGTGCCAGCAGGGGGGGGGAAAAACTGTTTTTT.